This paragraph reports one TCR beta chain. This sample stems from a study of T cell repertoires in breast cancer. Across the whole study: Healthy donors' blood served as controls for breast cancer tumor, lymph node and blood samples.

Unpaired genes were suppressed by blocking oligonucleotides during a second nested PCR. Per emulsion RT-PCR mix: about 5,000-260,000 T cells plus C-region, Stepout, V-region primers. TCRdb fed the emulsion pairing reads into MiXCR, producing one record per CDR3 protein. This table holds roughly 38,000 distinct CDR3 sequences, 45% found once. An expanded emulsion RT-PCR with primers for all TCR V genes paired CD8+ T cell chains. Germline CDR1 is MNHNS and CDR2 is SASEGT. This CDR3 has 16 amino acids. V lost 0 bases and J 4 bases, leaving 15 bases between the germline ends. The chain is built from TRBV6-1 and TRBJ2-5; D might be TRBD1 (6 bases). This TCR was sampled from a pool of human donors with breast cancer or a healthy control (not recorded which). Sequencing was done on a sample of CD8+ T cells. The CDR3 DNA reads TGTGCCAGCAGTGAAGCAGGGACACTACAAGGAGAGACCCAGTACTTC. This sequence encodes CASSEAGTLQGETQYF.